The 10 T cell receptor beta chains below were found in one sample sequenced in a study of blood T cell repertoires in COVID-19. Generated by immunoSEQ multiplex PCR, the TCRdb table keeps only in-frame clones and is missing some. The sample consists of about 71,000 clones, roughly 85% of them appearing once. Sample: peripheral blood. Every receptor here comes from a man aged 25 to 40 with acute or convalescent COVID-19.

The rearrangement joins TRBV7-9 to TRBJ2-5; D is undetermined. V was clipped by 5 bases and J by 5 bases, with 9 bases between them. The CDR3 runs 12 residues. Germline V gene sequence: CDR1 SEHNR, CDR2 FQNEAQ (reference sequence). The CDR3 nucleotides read TGTGCCAGCAGCATTACCGAGGAGACCCAGTACTTC. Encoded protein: CASSITEETQYF. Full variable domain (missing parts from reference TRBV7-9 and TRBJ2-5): DTGVSQNPRHKITKRGQNVTFRCDPISEHNRLYWYRQTLGQGPEFLTYFQNEAQLEKSRLLSDRFSAERPKGSFSTLEIQRTEQGDSAMYLCASSITEETQYFGPGTRLLVL.

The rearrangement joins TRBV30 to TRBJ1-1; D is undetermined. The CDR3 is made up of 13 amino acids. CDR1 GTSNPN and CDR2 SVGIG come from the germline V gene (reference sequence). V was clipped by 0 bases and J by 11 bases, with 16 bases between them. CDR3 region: CAWSVRGKKEAFF. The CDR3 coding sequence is TGTGCCTGGAGTGTAAGAGGGAAAAAGGAGGCTTTCTTT.

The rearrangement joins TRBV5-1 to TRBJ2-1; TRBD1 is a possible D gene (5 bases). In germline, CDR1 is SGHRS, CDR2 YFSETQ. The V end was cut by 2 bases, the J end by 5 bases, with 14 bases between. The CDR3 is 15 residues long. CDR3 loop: CASSFGATTDNEQFF. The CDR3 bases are TGCGCCAGCAGCTTTGGGGCCACGACGGACAATGAGCAGTTCTTC.

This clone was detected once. CDR3 amino acids: CASSPFARRETQYF. The DNA of the CDR3 is TGCGCCAGCAGCCCATTTGCGAGGCGAGAGACCCAGTACTTC. The rearrangement links TRBV5-1 to TRBJ2-5; D remains unclear. V was clipped by 4 bases and J by 4 bases, with 14 bases between them. The CDR3 is 14 amino acids. In germline, CDR1 is SGHRS, CDR2 YFSETQ.

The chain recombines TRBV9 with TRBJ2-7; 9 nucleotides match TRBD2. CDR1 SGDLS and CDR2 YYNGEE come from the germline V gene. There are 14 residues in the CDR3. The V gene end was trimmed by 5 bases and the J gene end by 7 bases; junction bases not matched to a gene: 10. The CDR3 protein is CASSSVAGVGEQYF. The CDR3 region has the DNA TGTGCCAGCAGTTCCGTAGCGGGAGTGGGGGAGCAGTACTTC.

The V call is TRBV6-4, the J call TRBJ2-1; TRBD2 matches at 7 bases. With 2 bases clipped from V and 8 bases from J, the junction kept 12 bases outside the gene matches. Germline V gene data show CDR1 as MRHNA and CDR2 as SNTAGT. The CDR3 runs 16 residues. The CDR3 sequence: CASSDGSGDGRDEQFF. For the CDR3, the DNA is TGTGCCAGCAGTGACGGCAGCGGGGATGGGCGGGATGAGCAGTTCTTC.

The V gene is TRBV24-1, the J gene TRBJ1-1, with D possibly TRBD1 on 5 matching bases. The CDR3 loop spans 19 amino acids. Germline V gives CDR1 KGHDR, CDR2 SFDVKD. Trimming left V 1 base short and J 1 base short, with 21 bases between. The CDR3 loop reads CATSDLRQQGSNSNTEAFF. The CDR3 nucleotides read TGTGCCACCAGTGATTTACGTCAGCAGGGTTCAAACTCGAACACTGAAGCTTTCTTT.

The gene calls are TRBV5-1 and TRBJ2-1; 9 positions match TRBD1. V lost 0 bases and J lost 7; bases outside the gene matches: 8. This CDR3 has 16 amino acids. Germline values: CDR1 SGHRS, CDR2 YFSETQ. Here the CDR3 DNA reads TGCGCCAGCAGCTTGGGTGGGACAGGGCAAACGAATGAGCAGTTCTTC. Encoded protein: CASSLGGTGQTNEQFF.

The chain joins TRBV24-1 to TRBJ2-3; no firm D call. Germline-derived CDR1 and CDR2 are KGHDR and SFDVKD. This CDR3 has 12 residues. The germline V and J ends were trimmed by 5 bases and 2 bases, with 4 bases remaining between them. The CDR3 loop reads CATSVSTDTQYF. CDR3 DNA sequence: TGTGCCACCAGTGTATCCACAGATACGCAGTATTTT.

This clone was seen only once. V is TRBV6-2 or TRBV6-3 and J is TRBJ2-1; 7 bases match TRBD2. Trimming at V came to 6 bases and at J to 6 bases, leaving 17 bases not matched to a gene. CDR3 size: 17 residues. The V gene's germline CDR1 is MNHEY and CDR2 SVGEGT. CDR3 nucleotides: TGTGCCAGCAGCCCCCCCAAAAGGACTAGTTCCCCCAATGAGCAGTTCTTC. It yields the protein CASSPPKRTSSPNEQFF.